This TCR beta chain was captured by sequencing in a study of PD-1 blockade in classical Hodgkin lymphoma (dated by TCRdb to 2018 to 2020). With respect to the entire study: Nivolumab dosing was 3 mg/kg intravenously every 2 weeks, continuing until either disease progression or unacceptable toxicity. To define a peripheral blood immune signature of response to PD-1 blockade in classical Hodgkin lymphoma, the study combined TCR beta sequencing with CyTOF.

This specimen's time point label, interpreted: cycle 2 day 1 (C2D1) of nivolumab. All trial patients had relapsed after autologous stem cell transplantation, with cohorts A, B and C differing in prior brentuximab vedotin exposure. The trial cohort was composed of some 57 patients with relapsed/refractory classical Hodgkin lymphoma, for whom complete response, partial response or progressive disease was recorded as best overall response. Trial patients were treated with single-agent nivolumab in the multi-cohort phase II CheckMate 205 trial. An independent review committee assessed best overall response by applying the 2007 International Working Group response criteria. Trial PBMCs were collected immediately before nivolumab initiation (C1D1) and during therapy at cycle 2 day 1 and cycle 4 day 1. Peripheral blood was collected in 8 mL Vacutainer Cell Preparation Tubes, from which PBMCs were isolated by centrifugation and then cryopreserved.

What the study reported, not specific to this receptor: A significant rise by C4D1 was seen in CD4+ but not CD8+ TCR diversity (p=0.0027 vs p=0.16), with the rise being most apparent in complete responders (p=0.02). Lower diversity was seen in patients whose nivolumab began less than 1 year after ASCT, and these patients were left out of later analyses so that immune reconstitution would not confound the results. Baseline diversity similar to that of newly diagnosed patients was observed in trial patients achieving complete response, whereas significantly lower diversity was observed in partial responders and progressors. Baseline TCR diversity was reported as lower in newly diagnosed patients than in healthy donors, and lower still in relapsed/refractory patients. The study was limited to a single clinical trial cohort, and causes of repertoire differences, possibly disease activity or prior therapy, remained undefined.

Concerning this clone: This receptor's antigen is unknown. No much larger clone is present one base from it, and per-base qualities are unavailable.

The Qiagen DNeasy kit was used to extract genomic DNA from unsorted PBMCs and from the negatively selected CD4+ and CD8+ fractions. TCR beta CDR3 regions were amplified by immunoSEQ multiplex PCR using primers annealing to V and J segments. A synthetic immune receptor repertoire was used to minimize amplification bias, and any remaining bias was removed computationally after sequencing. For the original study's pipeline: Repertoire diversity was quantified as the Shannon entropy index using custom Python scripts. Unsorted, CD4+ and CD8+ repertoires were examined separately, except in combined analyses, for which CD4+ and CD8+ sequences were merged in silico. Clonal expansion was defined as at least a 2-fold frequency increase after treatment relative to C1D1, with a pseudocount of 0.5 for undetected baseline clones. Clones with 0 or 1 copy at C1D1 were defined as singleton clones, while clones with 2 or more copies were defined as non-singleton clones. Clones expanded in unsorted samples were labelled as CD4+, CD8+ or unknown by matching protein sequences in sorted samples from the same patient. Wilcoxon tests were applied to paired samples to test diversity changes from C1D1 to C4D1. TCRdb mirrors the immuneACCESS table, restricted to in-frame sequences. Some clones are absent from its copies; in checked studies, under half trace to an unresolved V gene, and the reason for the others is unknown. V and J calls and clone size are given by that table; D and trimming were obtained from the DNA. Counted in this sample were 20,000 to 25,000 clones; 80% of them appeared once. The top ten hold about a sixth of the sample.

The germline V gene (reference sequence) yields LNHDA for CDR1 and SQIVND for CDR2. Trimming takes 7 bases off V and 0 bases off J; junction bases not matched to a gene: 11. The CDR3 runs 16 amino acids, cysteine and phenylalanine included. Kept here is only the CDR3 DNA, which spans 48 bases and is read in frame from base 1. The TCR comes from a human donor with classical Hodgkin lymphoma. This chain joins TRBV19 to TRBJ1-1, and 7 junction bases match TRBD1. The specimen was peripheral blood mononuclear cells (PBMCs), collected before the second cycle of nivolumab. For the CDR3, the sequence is CASNERRGLLNTEAFF. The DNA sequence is TGTGCCAGTAACGAGAGGAGGGGGCTCCTGAACACTGAAGCTTTCTTT. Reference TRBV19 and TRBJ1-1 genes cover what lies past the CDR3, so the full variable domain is DGGITQSPKYLFRKEGQNVTLSCEQNLNHDAMYWYRQDPGQGLRLIYYSQIVNDFQKGDIAEGYSVSREKKESFPLTVTSAQKNPTAFYLCASNERRGLLNTEAFFGQGTRLTVV.